Listed here are 5 T cell receptor beta chains from one sample, sequenced in a study of CD8 T cells in acute hepatitis C reinfection. Measured with immunoSEQ multiplex PCR; TCRdb has only the in-frame clones, and not every one. The table has 35,000 to 40,000 clones, more than 75% seen once. Indicated time point: naive CD8 control sorted from an acute-time-point sample. Sequencing input: naive CD8+ T cells from PBMCs. The receptors shown here come from a man younger than 45 with chronic hepatitis C.

The V call is TRBV7-9, the J call TRBJ2-1; perhaps TRBD1 as D (6 bases). This CDR3 has 15 residues. Germline CDR1 SEHNR, CDR2 FQNEAQ (reference sequence). The V end was cut by 9 bases, the J end by 1 base, with 16 bases between. CDR3 nucleotide sequence: TGTGCCAGTTCAGGGGAAATTGGGTCCTACAATGAGCAGTTCTTC. Translation gives CASSGEIGSYNEQFF.

The chain is built from TRBV21-1 and TRBJ2-3. TRBV21-1 is recorded as a pseudogene. The CDR3 loop spans 16 amino acids. CDR3 amino acids: CASSGQGVRVEDTQYF. The CDR3 DNA sequence: TGTGCCAGCAGCGGTCAGGGAGTCAGGGTTGAAGATACGCAGTATTTT.

This clone was seen just once. The chain has TRBV5-4 and TRBJ1-1; TRBD1 matches 9 bases. The CDR3 extends over 15 amino acids. Trimming removed 0 bases from V and 1 base from J; junction bases left unmatched: 1. Germline CDR1 reads SGHNT; CDR2 reads YYREEE (reference sequence). The CDR3 DNA is TGTGCCAGCAGCTTGGTGGGACAGGGGAACACTGAAGCTTTCTTT. Its translation is CASSLVGQGNTEAFF.

The chain is built from TRBV27 and TRBJ2-3; TRBD2 might be the D (6 bases). Trimming pared 6 bases from V and 2 bases from J, leaving 12 bases between. The CDR3 length is 14 residues. Germline V gene sequence: CDR1 MNHEY, CDR2 SMNVEV (reference sequence). CDR3 sequence reads: CASSAGGPTDTQYF. The CDR3 coding sequence is TGTGCCAGCAGCGCCGGGGGACCCACAGATACGCAGTATTTT.

The chain combines TRBV28 with TRBJ1-1; tentatively, D is TRBD1 (6 bases). The V gene lost 3 bases and the J gene lost 1 base, with 15 bases spanning the gap. Germline loops: CDR1 MDHEN, CDR2 SYDVKM. This CDR3 comprises 16 residues. CDR3 nucleotide sequence: TGTGCCAGCAGTTTCTGGGCAGGGGAAGAGAACACTGAAGCTTTCTTT. Translated, it gives CASSFWAGEENTEAFF.